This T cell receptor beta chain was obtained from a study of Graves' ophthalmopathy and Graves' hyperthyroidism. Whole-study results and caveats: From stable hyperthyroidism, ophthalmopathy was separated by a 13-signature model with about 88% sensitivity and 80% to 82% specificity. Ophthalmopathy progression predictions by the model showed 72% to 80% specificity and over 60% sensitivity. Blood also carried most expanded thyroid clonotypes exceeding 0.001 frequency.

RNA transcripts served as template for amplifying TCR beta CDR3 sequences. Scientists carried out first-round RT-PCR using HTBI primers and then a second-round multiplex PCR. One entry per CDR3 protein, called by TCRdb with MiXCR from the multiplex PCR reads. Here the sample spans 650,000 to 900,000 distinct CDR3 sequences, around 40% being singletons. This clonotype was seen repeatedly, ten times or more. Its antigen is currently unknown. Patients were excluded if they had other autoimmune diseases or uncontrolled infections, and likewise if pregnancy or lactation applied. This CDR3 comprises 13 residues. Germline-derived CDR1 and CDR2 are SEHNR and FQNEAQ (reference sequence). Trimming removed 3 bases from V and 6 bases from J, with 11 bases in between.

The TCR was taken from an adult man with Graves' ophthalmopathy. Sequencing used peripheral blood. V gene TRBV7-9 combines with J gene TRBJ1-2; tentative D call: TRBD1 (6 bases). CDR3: CASSFRGLDGYTF. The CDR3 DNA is TGTGCCAGCAGCTTTCGGGGGCTAGATGGCTACACCTTC.